Listed below are T cell receptor beta chains from one sample, sequenced in a study of shared clonotypes between healthy human individuals. The data were produced by immunoSEQ multiplex PCR, yet TCRdb's version contains in-frame clones alone and is incomplete. Of about 2.2 million clones in the sample, just under 95% were seen once. The sequenced sample consisted of naive CD8+ T cells from PBMCs. The source of these receptors is a man between 18 and 35 years old in good health. Some clones in this sample may be carry-over from other donors' samples. Both conserved end residues are trimmed from each CDR3.

v_gene | CDR3aa
TRBV28 | ASSLRRVSSYNEQF
TRBV11-3 | ASSRPGGVGAKGPKNIQY
TRBV11-3 | ASSPRGTREDTQY
TRBV6-6 | ASSLPGMATEAF
TRBV19 | ASLGTSGSSTGELF
TRBV27 | ASRPRTGRAYEQY
TRBV11-3 | ASSSTGTSYEQY
TRBV28 | ASSSYRDRGNSGNTIY
TRBV27 | ASRVTGGNTEAF
TRBV5-6 | ASSRGAAWGYGYT
TRBV13 | ASSLSGTEYEQY
TRBV18 | ASSPEGGSVVTQY
TRBV7-9 | ASSSDREGTNEKLF
TRBV27 | ASSPSGRPYNEQF
TRBV9 | ASSVVERAANYGYT